Listed below are T cell receptor beta chains from one sample, sequenced in a study of blood T cell repertoires in COVID-19. Repertoires were generated with immunoSEQ multiplex PCR, while TCRdb's copy carries only in-frame clones and drops some. The sample records roughly 140,000 clones, 80% to 90% being singletons. Source material: peripheral blood. The receptors were sampled from a man between 65 and 85 years old with acute or convalescent COVID-19. Each CDR3 is given with its conserved first and last residue. The order of the fields is CDR3 DNA, CDR3 protein, D gene, J gene, V gene, clone size. D genes are given only for firm matches. Only part of the rows carry a size: once, few, many, or a class if the clone is expanded.

cdr3_nt: TGTGCCAGCCAAAGGGGGAGGGCCTACACCGGGGAGCTGTTTTTT
cdr3_aa: CASQRGRAYTGELFF
d_call: .
j_call: TRBJ2-2
v_call: TRBV11-3
clone_size: once

cdr3_nt: TGTGCCAGCAGGAGGGATTTTGAGGAGACCCAGTACTTC
cdr3_aa: CASRRDFEETQYF
d_call: .
j_call: TRBJ2-5
v_call: TRBV25-1
clone_size: .

cdr3_nt: TGTGCCAGTAGTTCCAGACAGATCGAGACCCAGTACTTC
cdr3_aa: CASSSRQIETQYF
d_call: .
j_call: TRBJ2-5
v_call: TRBV19
clone_size: once

cdr3_nt: TGTGCCAGCAGCTCTAGACAGGGTAATGAGCAGTTCTTC
cdr3_aa: CASSSRQGNEQFF
d_call: TRBD1
j_call: TRBJ2-1
v_call: TRBV7-6
clone_size: .

cdr3_nt: TGCGCCAGCAGCCACAACGCAGGGTCTGTGGATGGCTACACCTTC
cdr3_aa: CASSHNAGSVDGYTF
d_call: .
j_call: TRBJ1-2
v_call: TRBV4-3
clone_size: .

cdr3_nt: TGTGCCAGCAGCCCCCGGTTGGCGGGGGCCAGGGCCGGGGAGCTGTTTTTT
cdr3_aa: CASSPRLAGARAGELFF
d_call: .
j_call: TRBJ2-2
v_call: TRBV7-3
clone_size: few

cdr3_nt: TGTGCCAGTAGTGGAACAGGGGATCAGCCCCAGCATTTT
cdr3_aa: CASSGTGDQPQHF
d_call: TRBD1
j_call: TRBJ1-5
v_call: TRBV19
clone_size: .

cdr3_nt: TGCGCCAGTTCCTACAGGGGGGAGGACACAGATACGCAGTATTTT
cdr3_aa: CASSYRGEDTDTQYF
d_call: TRBD1
j_call: TRBJ2-3
v_call: TRBV5-1
clone_size: .

cdr3_nt: TGTGCCAGCAGTTCCCGCGCCGGGACAAGCACAGATACGCAGTATTTT
cdr3_aa: CASSSRAGTSTDTQYF
d_call: .
j_call: TRBJ2-3
v_call: TRBV27
clone_size: .

cdr3_nt: TGCGCCAGCAGCTTGGGGGGCTGGGCGGCATACAATGAGCAGTTCTTC
cdr3_aa: CASSLGGWAAYNEQFF
d_call: .
j_call: TRBJ2-1
v_call: TRBV5-1
clone_size: .

cdr3_nt: TGTGCCAGCAGTTCCCCGGACAGGGTTGATTCGGGAGGCTACACCTTC
cdr3_aa: CASSSPDRVDSGGYTF
d_call: TRBD1
j_call: TRBJ1-2
v_call: TRBV27
clone_size: few

cdr3_nt: TGTGCCAGCAGTTTATTGGACAGGGCCGTCAATTCACCCCTCCACTTT
cdr3_aa: CASSLLDRAVNSPLHF
d_call: TRBD1
j_call: TRBJ1-6
v_call: TRBV27
clone_size: .

cdr3_nt: TGTGCCAGCAGCAAAGAGATCGGACAGGGTAGCTCCTACAATGAGCAGTTCTTC
cdr3_aa: CASSKEIGQGSSYNEQFF
d_call: .
j_call: TRBJ2-1
v_call: TRBV21-1
clone_size: .

cdr3_nt: TGTGCCAGCAGTTTCGGACTAGCGGGAGAGGCAGATACGCAGTATTTT
cdr3_aa: CASSFGLAGEADTQYF
d_call: TRBD2
j_call: TRBJ2-3
v_call: TRBV28
clone_size: .

cdr3_nt: TGCGCCAGCAGCTTCGGAAGGGGTGAGCAGTTCTTC
cdr3_aa: CASSFGRGEQFF
d_call: .
j_call: TRBJ2-1
v_call: TRBV5-1
clone_size: .

cdr3_nt: TGTGCCAGCAGTGTAGGCCCCAGGAGGGACACTGAAGCTTTCTTT
cdr3_aa: CASSVGPRRDTEAFF
d_call: .
j_call: TRBJ1-1
v_call: TRBV28
clone_size: .

cdr3_nt: TGTGCCAGCACCCGGGACAGGGATAGGTCACCCCTCCACTTT
cdr3_aa: CASTRDRDRSPLHF
d_call: TRBD1
j_call: TRBJ1-6
v_call: TRBV11-2
clone_size: .

cdr3_nt: TGTGCCAGCAGCCTACGACAGGAGAGTTACGAGCAGTACTTC
cdr3_aa: CASSLRQESYEQYF
d_call: .
j_call: TRBJ2-7
v_call: TRBV3-1/TRBV3-2
clone_size: .

cdr3_nt: TGTGCCAGCAGCCCCTCCGGGGCCAACGTCCTGACTTTC
cdr3_aa: CASSPSGANVLTF
d_call: .
j_call: TRBJ2-6
v_call: TRBV9
clone_size: .

cdr3_nt: TGTGCCAGCAGCTGGACGGGAAGCTCCTACAATGAGCAGTTCTTC
cdr3_aa: CASSWTGSSYNEQFF
d_call: .
j_call: TRBJ2-1
v_call: TRBV5-6
clone_size: .

cdr3_nt: TGTGCCAGCAGCCAAGACAGAGAGACCCAGTACTTC
cdr3_aa: CASSQDRETQYF
d_call: .
j_call: TRBJ2-5
v_call: TRBV3-1/TRBV3-2
clone_size: .

cdr3_nt: TGTGCCAGCAGCTTACGACTAGCGGGAGTGAAAGACACCGGGGAGCTGTTTTTT
cdr3_aa: CASSLRLAGVKDTGELFF
d_call: TRBD2
j_call: TRBJ2-2
v_call: TRBV7-8
clone_size: .

cdr3_nt: TGTGCCAGCAGTTTCGGACTCACCTACGAGCAGTACTTC
cdr3_aa: CASSFGLTYEQYF
d_call: .
j_call: TRBJ2-7
v_call: TRBV12-3/TRBV12-4
clone_size: .

cdr3_nt: TGTGCCAGACCCCGGGGGTGCGGGACTAGCGTCTCCTACGAGCAGTACTTC
cdr3_aa: CARPRGCGTSVSYEQYF
d_call: TRBD2
j_call: TRBJ2-7
v_call: TRBV27
clone_size: .

cdr3_nt: TGTGCCAGCAGTTTCGTACGGGACAATCAGCCCCAGCATTTT
cdr3_aa: CASSFVRDNQPQHF
d_call: .
j_call: TRBJ1-5
v_call: TRBV27
clone_size: .

cdr3_nt: TGCGCCAGCAGCGACCCCGGGGCGGGACACAATGAGCAGTTCTTC
cdr3_aa: CASSDPGAGHNEQFF
d_call: .
j_call: TRBJ2-1
v_call: TRBV5-1
clone_size: .

cdr3_nt: TGTGCCAGCAGCCCCGGACCAAGAGGGGGTCAAGAGACCCAGTACTTC
cdr3_aa: CASSPGPRGGQETQYF
d_call: .
j_call: TRBJ2-5
v_call: TRBV7-9
clone_size: .

cdr3_nt: TGTGCCAGTAGAGAGGGGGTGAACACCGGGGAGCTGTTTTTT
cdr3_aa: CASREGVNTGELFF
d_call: .
j_call: TRBJ2-2
v_call: TRBV3-1/TRBV3-2
clone_size: once

cdr3_nt: TGTGCCAGCAGTTACCCGGCTAGCGGATCCTACGAGCAGTACTTC
cdr3_aa: CASSYPASGSYEQYF
d_call: TRBD2
j_call: TRBJ2-7
v_call: TRBV6-2/TRBV6-3
clone_size: few

cdr3_nt: TGTGCCAGCATCAAACGCGAGGGGGCAAATGAGCAGTTCTTC
cdr3_aa: CASIKREGANEQFF
d_call: TRBD1
j_call: TRBJ2-1
v_call: TRBV6-6
clone_size: .

cdr3_nt: TGTGCCAGCAGCTTAGGGCGGGGTTTCTACAATGAGCAGTTCTTC
cdr3_aa: CASSLGRGFYNEQFF
d_call: .
j_call: TRBJ2-1
v_call: TRBV7-3
clone_size: .

cdr3_nt: TGTGCCAGCAGCCCGGGGACAGGGTCACCCTCCTACAATGAGCAGTTCTTC
cdr3_aa: CASSPGTGSPSYNEQFF
d_call: TRBD1
j_call: TRBJ2-1
v_call: TRBV5-5
clone_size: .

cdr3_nt: TGTGCCAGTAGTATGGGCATTAGCACAGATACGCAGTATTTT
cdr3_aa: CASSMGISTDTQYF
d_call: .
j_call: TRBJ2-3
v_call: TRBV19
clone_size: .

cdr3_nt: TGTGCCAGTAGCTCGGGACAGGGGAACAATCAGCCCCAGCATTTT
cdr3_aa: CASSSGQGNNQPQHF
d_call: TRBD1
j_call: TRBJ1-5
v_call: TRBV19
clone_size: .

cdr3_nt: TGTGCCAGCAGCTTCAGCGGGAGTTACGAGCAGTACTTC
cdr3_aa: CASSFSGSYEQYF
d_call: TRBD2
j_call: TRBJ2-7
v_call: TRBV7-3
clone_size: .

cdr3_nt: TGTGCCAGCAGCCGCCAAGAGACCCAGTACTTC
cdr3_aa: CASSRQETQYF
d_call: .
j_call: TRBJ2-5
v_call: TRBV7-2
clone_size: .

cdr3_nt: TGTGCCAGCAGCTTGAGAGCAGGGGGAGGTCAGCCCCAGCATTTT
cdr3_aa: CASSLRAGGGQPQHF
d_call: TRBD1
j_call: TRBJ1-5
v_call: TRBV5-6
clone_size: .

cdr3_nt: TGTGCCAGCAGTTTCAACAGGGTGATAGATACGCAGTATTTT
cdr3_aa: CASSFNRVIDTQYF
d_call: .
j_call: TRBJ2-3
v_call: TRBV28
clone_size: .

cdr3_nt: TGTGCCAGTAGTATAGGTATCGACAGGACCTCTTATGGCTACACCTTC
cdr3_aa: CASSIGIDRTSYGYTF
d_call: .
j_call: TRBJ1-2
v_call: TRBV19
clone_size: .

cdr3_nt: TGTGCCAGCAGCTTGGGGATGGAGGGTCAGCCCCAGCATTTT
cdr3_aa: CASSLGMEGQPQHF
d_call: .
j_call: TRBJ1-5
v_call: TRBV5-6
clone_size: .

cdr3_nt: TGTGCCAGCAGCTTAAGTAGTAGCTCTGGGGCCAACGTCCTGACTTTC
cdr3_aa: CASSLSSSSGANVLTF
d_call: .
j_call: TRBJ2-6
v_call: TRBV7-3
clone_size: .

cdr3_nt: TGTGCCAGCAGCGGAGGGATTGGCACAGATACGCAGTATTTT
cdr3_aa: CASSGGIGTDTQYF
d_call: .
j_call: TRBJ2-3
v_call: TRBV9
clone_size: .

cdr3_nt: TGCAGCGTTGAAAGGGGCACCGGGGAGCTGTTTTTT
cdr3_aa: CSVERGTGELFF
d_call: .
j_call: TRBJ2-2
v_call: TRBV29-1
clone_size: .

cdr3_nt: TGTGCCAGCAGTGAAGTTGGGACAGGGTCGATGAAACTGTTTTTT
cdr3_aa: CASSEVGTGSMKLFF
d_call: TRBD1
j_call: TRBJ1-4
v_call: TRBV6-1
clone_size: .

cdr3_nt: TGCGCCAGCAGCCCACGGACAGGGGGCTTTGAAAAACTGTTTTTT
cdr3_aa: CASSPRTGGFEKLFF
d_call: TRBD1
j_call: TRBJ1-4
v_call: TRBV5-1
clone_size: .

cdr3_nt: TGTGCCAGCAGCCAAGAAACCGGGACAGAGCAGGGTGGCTACACCTTC
cdr3_aa: CASSQETGTEQGGYTF
d_call: TRBD1
j_call: TRBJ1-2
v_call: TRBV4-2
clone_size: few

cdr3_nt: TGTGCCAGCACCGCCCTCGTCGCGGGAGGGTCCTACGAGCAGTACTTC
cdr3_aa: CASTALVAGGSYEQYF
d_call: TRBD2
j_call: TRBJ2-7
v_call: TRBV27
clone_size: .

cdr3_nt: TGTGCCAGCTCACGAACAGGGGACTCTTCTGGGGCCAACGTCCTGACTTTC
cdr3_aa: CASSRTGDSSGANVLTF
d_call: .
j_call: TRBJ2-6
v_call: TRBV18
clone_size: .

cdr3_nt: TGCGCCAGCAGCCAGGACAGGGGCTTCGGTCAGCCCCAGCATTTT
cdr3_aa: CASSQDRGFGQPQHF
d_call: TRBD1
j_call: TRBJ1-5
v_call: TRBV4-3
clone_size: .

cdr3_nt: TGCGCCAGCAGCTTGAGTTCTGGCGGGACTGGTTATGAGCAGTTCTTC
cdr3_aa: CASSLSSGGTGYEQFF
d_call: .
j_call: TRBJ2-1
v_call: TRBV5-1
clone_size: few

cdr3_nt: TGTGCCACCAGTCAAGAGACAGGGCGTGAGGGCTACACCTTC
cdr3_aa: CATSQETGREGYTF
d_call: TRBD1
j_call: TRBJ1-2
v_call: TRBV24-1
clone_size: once

cdr3_nt: TGTGCCAGTAGTATGAGGGGACAGGCCACGTCCTCTGGAAACACCATATATTTT
cdr3_aa: CASSMRGQATSSGNTIYF
d_call: TRBD1
j_call: TRBJ1-3
v_call: TRBV19
clone_size: .

cdr3_nt: TGTGCCAGCAGCCCGACAGGGGCCATAGATACGCAGTATTTT
cdr3_aa: CASSPTGAIDTQYF
d_call: TRBD1
j_call: TRBJ2-3
v_call: TRBV28
clone_size: once

cdr3_nt: TGTGCCAGCAGGTTGACAGGGGGCGACGAGCAGTACTTC
cdr3_aa: CASRLTGGDEQYF
d_call: TRBD1
j_call: TRBJ2-7
v_call: TRBV28
clone_size: .